Below, 5 T cell receptor beta chains from the same sample are listed, as sequenced in a study of blood T cell repertoires in COVID-19. TCRdb's table, derived via immunoSEQ multiplex PCR, lists solely in-frame clones and lacks some. The sample holds around 320,000 clones, roughly 90% seen once. Specimen: PBMCs or T cells enriched from blood (not recorded which). The receptors were sampled from a woman aged 18-29 years with acute COVID-19.

The chain carries TRBV7-3 and TRBJ2-7; 10 bases are a match to TRBD1. J lost 4 bases, V lost 5 bases, and 5 bases had no gene match. CDR1 and CDR2 (germline): SGHTA, FQGTGA. CDR3 length equals 14 residues. Here the CDR3 reads CASSSPGQGYEQYF. DNA for the CDR3: TGTGCCAGCAGCAGCCCGGGACAGGGGTACGAGCAGTACTTC. Drawing the rest from reference TRBV7-3 and TRBJ2-7, the complete variable domain is GAGVSQTPSNKVTEKGKYVELRCDPISGHTALYWYRQSLGQGPEFLIYFQGTGAADDSGLPNDRFFAVRPEGSVSTLKIQRTERGDSAVYLCASSSPGQGYEQYFGPGTRLTVT.

V is TRBV15 and J is TRBJ2-7; possible D gene TRBD2, 5 bases. Germline V gene lookup returns CDR1 LNHNV and CDR2 YYDKDF (reference sequence). The CDR3 loop spans 12 amino acids. V gave up 5 bases and J gave up 6 bases, with 11 bases separating them. The CDR3 region is CATSAAGSEQYF. The CDR3 coding sequence is TGTGCCACCAGCGCCGCGGGTAGCGAGCAGTACTTC.

The V and J genes are TRBV5-1 and TRBJ2-6; the D gene is possibly TRBD1 (5 bases). Germline V gives CDR1 SGHRS, CDR2 YFSETQ. The V and J ends lost 4 bases and 2 bases respectively, with 10 bases between them. There are 15 residues in the CDR3. CDR3 nucleotide sequence: TGCGCCAGCAGCCCGCAGGGTGCTGGGGCCAACGTCCTGACTTTC. This codes for CASSPQGAGANVLTF.

This clone has just one count. The chain combines TRBV24-1 with TRBJ2-3; D is ambiguous. The CDR3 loop spans 15 amino acids. Germline V gene sequence: CDR1 KGHDR, CDR2 SFDVKD. V shed 9 bases and J shed 1 base, with 16 bases lying between them. The CDR3 nucleotides read TGTGCCACCGGAAGAGGAACCTGGGGCACAGATACGCAGTATTTT. Translating it yields CATGRGTWGTDTQYF.

The gene calls are TRBV27 and TRBJ2-7; D might be TRBD2 (5 bases). The germline CDR1 and CDR2 sequences are MNHEY and SMNVEV (reference sequence). V gave up 4 bases and J gave up 3 bases, with 7 bases separating them. This CDR3 spans 12 amino acids. CDR3 loop: CASSSRDYEQYF. The CDR3 DNA reads TGTGCCAGCAGTTCCCGGGACTACGAGCAGTACTTC.